A selection of T cell receptor beta chains follows, all from one sample in a study of lymphopenia after photon versus proton radiotherapy. The assay was immunoSEQ multiplex PCR, and TCRdb's table has in-frame clones only and misses some. The table has 53,000 or so clones, around 82% seen once. The sequences come from peripheral blood, collected from a patient treated with photon-based radiotherapy. Source of these receptors: a man aged 50 to 60 with gastric cancer. The conserved cysteine and the conserved F or W are not part of the CDR3 here. A D gene is named only where the DNA matches it firmly. Expanded clones get a size class; other rows say once, few or many, or leave the size out.

>TRBD1|TRBV11-3|TRBJ2-5|.
ASSPTGGPQETQY
>TRBD1|TRBV5-5|TRBJ1-5|.
ASSLESDRGNQPQH
>.|TRBV27|TRBJ1-2|few
ASSQVPGRGYT
>.|TRBV7-8|TRBJ2-1|medium-sized
ASSLRQEPYNEQF
>TRBD2|TRBV4-2|TRBJ2-7|.
ASSRVAGAHEQY
>TRBD1|TRBV15|TRBJ1-1|.
ATSRTRQGTEAF
>TRBD2|TRBV4-1|TRBJ2-1|.
ASSQDKPSGSWGNEQF
>.|TRBV11-3|TRBJ2-7|.
ASSLGRDWGFEQY
>.|TRBV18|TRBJ1-5|few
ASTIQGPPQPQH
>TRBD2|TRBV7-9|TRBJ2-3|.
ASTLLAVGTDTQY
>TRBD1|TRBV5-1|TRBJ2-7|once
ASSLGDSFYEQY
>.|TRBV6-1|TRBJ2-3|.
ASSEKSRKRDTQY
>TRBD2|TRBV2|TRBJ2-1|.
ASNPYSGILGGEQF
>.|TRBV7-2|TRBJ1-3|few
ASSLSGAAGNTIY
>TRBD1|TRBV9|TRBJ1-1|.
ASSVGMGQVLTEAF
>.|TRBV7-9|TRBJ1-5|.
ASSLAGRNQPQH
>TRBD2|TRBV5-1|TRBJ2-7|.
ASSLGTTSYEQY
>TRBD2|TRBV30|TRBJ2-1|.
AWSRGSGSVF
>.|TRBV19|TRBJ1-1|.
ASSIQGMNTEAF
>.|TRBV27|TRBJ2-1|.
ASSSGRISYNEQF
>.|TRBV19|TRBJ2-1|.
ASSRQRAQSSYNEQF
>.|TRBV6-6|TRBJ2-3|.
ASSYSIGSPPDTQY
>TRBD1|TRBV18|TRBJ1-5|.
ASSPGVAGGLQPQH
>.|TRBV28|TRBJ2-1|.
ASSFERVDNEQF
>.|TRBV10-2|TRBJ1-1|.
ASSDTGYAEAF
>TRBD2|TRBV5-6|TRBJ2-7|.
ASSGRWLAGGTYEQY
>.|TRBV28|TRBJ1-5|.
ASRLGGWGQPQH
>.|TRBV30|TRBJ1-3|.
AWSPGRYSGNTIY
>TRBD2|TRBV6-5|TRBJ2-5|.
ASRPGLADQETQY
>TRBD2|TRBV28|TRBJ2-7|.
ASSNLAGATIREQY